This entry is about one T cell receptor (beta chain). Antigen unknown. Then a second PCR, running about 6 to 11 cycles, was carried out with a sample-barcoded 5' primer and a J-beta primer mix. Every cDNA was tagged by a template-switch adaptor with 12 random nucleotides. TCRdb re-analysed the 5' RACE reads in MiXCR, keeping a single row per CDR3 protein. This table holds 1.5 million to 2 million distinct CDR3 sequences, about two fifths found once. The sample is drawn from a study of blood T cells in healthy people across ages. The amount of total RNA extracted per sample was at least 5.5 micrograms. Per the germline V gene, CDR1 is SGHVS and CDR2 is FQNEAQ. The CDR3 extends over 15 amino acids. V dropped 8 bases and J dropped 0 bases, with 14 bases sitting between them. General study results and limits: While age rose, TCR beta diversity per million T cells dropped in a roughly linear way.

The chain has TRBV7-8 and TRBJ2-1; D not resolved. The clonotype originates from a human donor in good health. Specimen: blood. The CDR3 coding sequence is TGTGCCAGCGGCACCAGTGTTAGCTCCTACAATGAGCAGTTCTTC. The encoded protein is CASGTSVSSYNEQFF.